This is a list of T cell receptor beta chains from one sample in a study of blood T cell repertoires in COVID-19. TCRdb's copy holds only in-frame clones and misses some; the assay was immunoSEQ multiplex PCR. The sample includes 350,000 to 450,000 clones, 75% to 90% of them seen just once. Sequences were obtained from peripheral blood. These receptors were obtained from a woman under 30 with acute or convalescent COVID-19. CDR3s include the opening cysteine and the closing phenylalanine or tryptophan.

v_call cdr3_aa
TRBV19 CASSLTGERNQPQHF
TRBV29-1 CSVGTTGNNEQYF
TRBV6-1 CASSDQQGLEPQHF
TRBV30 CAWLPPGGSYNSPLHF
TRBV19 CASSISGRGTGELFF
TRBV4-1 CASSPQVYSNQPQHF
TRBV25-1 CASSDPAGSYNEQFF
TRBV12-3/TRBV12-4 CASSISNTEAFF
TRBV5-5 CASSTGWQSPLHF
TRBV19 CASRTTGAGANVLTF
TRBV5-1 CASSPSKTLGHIENTIYF
TRBV5-5 CASSLSPRGEETQYF
TRBV19 CASSMGQVSYEQYF
TRBV4-1 CASSQNTPTEAFF
TRBV5-1 CASSGTGADTQYF
TRBV5-1 CASSLAGTGYEQYF
TRBV4-1 CASSQARVAQPQHF
TRBV5-6 CASRMTQNYGYTF
TRBV5-1 CASSLTGSFTYEQYF
TRBV7-3 CASGTGQGNNEQFF
TRBV3-1/TRBV3-2 CASSQSFGSPHF
TRBV6-4 CASRSGSDTGELFF
TRBV2 CASSIRGGGVTIYF
TRBV3-1/TRBV3-2 CASSRLPQGSTDTQYF
TRBV30 CAWSDGGPGRWNEQFF
TRBV6-4 CASSAGTGELFF
TRBV5-1 CASSLEYRATEAFF
TRBV4-1 CASSQDRGTNQPQHF
TRBV5-1 CASSLAQDYGYTF
TRBV19 CASSWDRGPNQPQHF
TRBV24-1 CATSVGAATDTQYF
TRBV20-1 CSARGGEQYF
TRBV2 CASTGTGRLFF
TRBV5-1 CASSLSGTGVQETQYF
TRBV28 CASQRDLNTGELFF
TRBV11-2 CASTPEAYGSYEQYF
TRBV15 CATSREPGTMDTEAFF
TRBV6-5 CASGGIANEKLFF
TRBV6-5 CASSYTQVREDRQAFF
TRBV9 CASSVGGAGGTYEQYF
TRBV5-4 CASSFLTGSNEKLFF
TRBV18 CASSPRWALAFF
TRBV5-6 CASSLGRVGSPLHF
TRBV12-5 CASGLVGTGSYEQYF
TRBV11-2 CASSLDQDLGGRNSGNTIYF
TRBV28 CASSPGTSGSGNEQFF
TRBV19 CASSIVTSGGYNEQFF
TRBV5-1 CASSFGTSGFYEQYF